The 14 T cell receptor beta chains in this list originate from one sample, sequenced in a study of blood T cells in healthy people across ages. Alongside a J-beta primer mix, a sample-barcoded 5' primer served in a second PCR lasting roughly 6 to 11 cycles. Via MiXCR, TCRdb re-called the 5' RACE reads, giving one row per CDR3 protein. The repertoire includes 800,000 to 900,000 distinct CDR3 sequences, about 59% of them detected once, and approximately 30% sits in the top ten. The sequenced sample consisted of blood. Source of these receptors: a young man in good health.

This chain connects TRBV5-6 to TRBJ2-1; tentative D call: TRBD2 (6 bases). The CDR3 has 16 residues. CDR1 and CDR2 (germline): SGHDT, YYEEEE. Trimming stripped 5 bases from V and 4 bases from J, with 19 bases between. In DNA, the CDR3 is TGTGCCAGCAGATTGTGGTTGGGGGAGGCTTACAATGAGCAGTTCTTC. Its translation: CASRLWLGEAYNEQFF. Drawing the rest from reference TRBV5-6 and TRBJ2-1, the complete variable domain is DAGVTQSPTHLIKTRGQQVTLRCSPKSGHDTVSWYQQALGQGPQFIFQYYEEEERQRGNFPDRFSGHQFPNYSSELNVNALLLGDSALYLCASRLWLGEAYNEQFFGPGTRLTVL.

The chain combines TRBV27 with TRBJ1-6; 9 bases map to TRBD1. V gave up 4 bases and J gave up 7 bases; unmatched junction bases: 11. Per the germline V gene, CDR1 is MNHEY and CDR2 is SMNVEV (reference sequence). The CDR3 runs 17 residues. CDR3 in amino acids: CASSYNRGRTSNSPLHF. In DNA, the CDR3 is TGTGCCAGCAGTTATAACAGGGGGCGGACGTCAAATTCACCCCTCCACTTT.

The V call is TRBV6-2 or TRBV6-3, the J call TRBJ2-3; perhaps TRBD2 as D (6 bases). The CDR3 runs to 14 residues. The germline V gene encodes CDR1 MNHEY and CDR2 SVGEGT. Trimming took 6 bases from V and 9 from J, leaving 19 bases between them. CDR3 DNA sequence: TGTGCCAGCAGCCCCCCCCGGGGGACTTCCACGCAGTATTTT. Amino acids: CASSPPRGTSTQYF.

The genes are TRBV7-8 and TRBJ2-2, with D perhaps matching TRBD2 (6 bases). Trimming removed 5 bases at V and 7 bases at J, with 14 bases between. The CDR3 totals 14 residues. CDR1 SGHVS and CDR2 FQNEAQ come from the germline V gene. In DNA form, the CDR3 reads TGTGCCAGCAGCAGAGTACAGGAGGGCGGGGAGCTGTTTTTT. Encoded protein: CASSRVQEGGELFF.

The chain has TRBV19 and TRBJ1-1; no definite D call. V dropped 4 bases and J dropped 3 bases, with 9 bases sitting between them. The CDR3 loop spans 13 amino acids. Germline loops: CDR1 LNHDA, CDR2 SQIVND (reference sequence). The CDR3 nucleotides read TGTGCCAGTAGTAGAGGGCAGTACACTGAAGCTTTCTTT. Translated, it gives CASSRGQYTEAFF.

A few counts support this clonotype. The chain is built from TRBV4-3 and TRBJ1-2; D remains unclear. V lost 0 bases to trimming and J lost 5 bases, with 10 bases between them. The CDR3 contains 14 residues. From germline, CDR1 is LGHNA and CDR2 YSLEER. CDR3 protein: CASSQDEQRYGYTF. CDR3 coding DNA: TGCGCCAGCAGCCAAGATGAACAGAGATATGGCTACACCTTC.

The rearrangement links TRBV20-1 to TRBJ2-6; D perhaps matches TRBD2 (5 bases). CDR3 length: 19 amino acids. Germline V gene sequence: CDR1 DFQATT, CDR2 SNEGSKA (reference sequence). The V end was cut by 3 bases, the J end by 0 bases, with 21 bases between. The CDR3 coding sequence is TGCAGTGCTAGTCGGAGGTGGGTGGAGGCCAGCTCTGGGGCCAACGTCCTGACTTTC. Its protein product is CSASRRWVEASSGANVLTF.

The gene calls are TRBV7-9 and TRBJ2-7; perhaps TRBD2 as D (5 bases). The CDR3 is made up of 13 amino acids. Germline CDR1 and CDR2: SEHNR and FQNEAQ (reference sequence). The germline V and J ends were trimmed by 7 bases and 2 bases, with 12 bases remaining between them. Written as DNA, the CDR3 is TGTGCCAGCAATCGGGAAGGCCCCTACGAGCAGTACTTC. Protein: CASNREGPYEQYF.

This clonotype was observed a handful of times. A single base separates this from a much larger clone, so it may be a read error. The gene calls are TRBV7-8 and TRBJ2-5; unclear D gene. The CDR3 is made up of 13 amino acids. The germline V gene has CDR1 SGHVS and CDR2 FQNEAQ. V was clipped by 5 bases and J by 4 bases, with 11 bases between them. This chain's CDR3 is CASSVDRAETQYF. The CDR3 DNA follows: TGTGCCAGCAGCGTAGATCGGGCAGAGACCCAGTACTTC.

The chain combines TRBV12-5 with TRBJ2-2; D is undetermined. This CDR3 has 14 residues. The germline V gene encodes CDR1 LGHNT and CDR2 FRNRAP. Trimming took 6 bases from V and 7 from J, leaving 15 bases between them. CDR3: CASGDPERNGELFF. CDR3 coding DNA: TGTGCTAGTGGGGACCCCGAGAGAAACGGGGAGCTGTTTTTT.

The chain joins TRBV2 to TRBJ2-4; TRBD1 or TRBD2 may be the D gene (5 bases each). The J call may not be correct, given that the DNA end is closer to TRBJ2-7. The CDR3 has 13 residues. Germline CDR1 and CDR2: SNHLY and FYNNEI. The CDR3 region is CASSTGTYHEQYF. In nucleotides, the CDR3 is TGTGCCAGCAGTACCGGGACCTACCACGAGCAGTACTTC.

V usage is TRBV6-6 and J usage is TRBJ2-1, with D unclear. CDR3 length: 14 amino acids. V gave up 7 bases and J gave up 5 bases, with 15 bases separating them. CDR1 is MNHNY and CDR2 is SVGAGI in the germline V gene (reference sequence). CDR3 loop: CASTPGRFNNEQFF. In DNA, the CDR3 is TGTGCCAGCACCCCAGGCAGATTCAACAATGAGCAGTTCTTC.

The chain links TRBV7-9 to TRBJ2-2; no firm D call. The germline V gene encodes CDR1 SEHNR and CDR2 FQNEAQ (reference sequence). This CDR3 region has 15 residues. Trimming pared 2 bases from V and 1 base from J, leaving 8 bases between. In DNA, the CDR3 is TGTGCCAGCAGCTTAAGGAGCCTGAACACCGGGGAGCTGTTTTTT. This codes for CASSLRSLNTGELFF.

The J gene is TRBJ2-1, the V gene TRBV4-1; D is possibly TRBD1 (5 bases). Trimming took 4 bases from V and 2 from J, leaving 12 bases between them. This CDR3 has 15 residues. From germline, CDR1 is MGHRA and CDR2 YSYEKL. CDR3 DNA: TGCGCCAGCAGCCCTCCGTCAGGGCCCTACAATGAGCAGTTCTTC. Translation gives CASSPPSGPYNEQFF.